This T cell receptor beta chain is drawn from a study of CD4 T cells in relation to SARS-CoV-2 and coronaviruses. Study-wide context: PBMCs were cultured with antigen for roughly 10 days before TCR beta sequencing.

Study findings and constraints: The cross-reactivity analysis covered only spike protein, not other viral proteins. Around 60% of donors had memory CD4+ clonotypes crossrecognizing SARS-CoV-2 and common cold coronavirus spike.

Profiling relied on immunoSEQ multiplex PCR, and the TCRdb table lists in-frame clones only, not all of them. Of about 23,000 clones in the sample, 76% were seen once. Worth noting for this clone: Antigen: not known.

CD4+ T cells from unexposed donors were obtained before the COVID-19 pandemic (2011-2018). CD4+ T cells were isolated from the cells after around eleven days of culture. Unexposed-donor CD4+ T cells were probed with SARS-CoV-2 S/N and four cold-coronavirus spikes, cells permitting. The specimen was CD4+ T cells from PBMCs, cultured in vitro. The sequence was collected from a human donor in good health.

Here the CDR3 reads CASREDFNTEAFF. The CDR3 nucleotides are TGTGCCAGCAGGGAGGATTTTAACACTGAAGCTTTCTTT. This chain connects TRBV7-3 to TRBJ1-1; the D is unclear. V was shortened by 6 bases and J by 2 bases, with 10 bases between the two germline ends. CDR3 size: 13 residues. Germline V gene data show CDR1 as SGHTA and CDR2 as FQGTGA.